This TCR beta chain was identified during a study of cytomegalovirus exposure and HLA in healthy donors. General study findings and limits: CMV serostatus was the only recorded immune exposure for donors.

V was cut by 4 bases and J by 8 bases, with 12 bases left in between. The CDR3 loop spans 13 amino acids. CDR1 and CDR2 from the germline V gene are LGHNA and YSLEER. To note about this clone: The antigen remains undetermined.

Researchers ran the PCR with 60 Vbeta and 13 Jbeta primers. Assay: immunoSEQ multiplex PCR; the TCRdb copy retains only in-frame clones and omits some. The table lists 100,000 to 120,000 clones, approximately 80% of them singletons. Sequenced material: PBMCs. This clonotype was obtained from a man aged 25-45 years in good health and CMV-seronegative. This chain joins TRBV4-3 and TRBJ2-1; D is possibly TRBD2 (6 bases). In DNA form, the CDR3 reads TGCGCCAGCAGCCGCTCGGACTATTATGAGCAGTTCTTC. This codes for CASSRSDYYEQFF.